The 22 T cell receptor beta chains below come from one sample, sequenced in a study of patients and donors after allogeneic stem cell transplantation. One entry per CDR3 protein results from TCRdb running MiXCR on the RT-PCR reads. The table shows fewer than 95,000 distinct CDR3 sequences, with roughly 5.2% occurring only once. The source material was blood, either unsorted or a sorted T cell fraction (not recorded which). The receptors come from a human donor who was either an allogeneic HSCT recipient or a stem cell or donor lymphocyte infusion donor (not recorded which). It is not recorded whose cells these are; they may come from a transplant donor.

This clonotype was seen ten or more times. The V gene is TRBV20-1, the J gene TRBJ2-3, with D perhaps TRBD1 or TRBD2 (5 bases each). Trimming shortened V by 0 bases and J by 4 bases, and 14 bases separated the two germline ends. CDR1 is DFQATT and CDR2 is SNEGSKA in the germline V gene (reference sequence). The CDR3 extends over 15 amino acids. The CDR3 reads CSAREVRLGADTQYF. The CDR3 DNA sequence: TGCAGTGCTAGAGAAGTCCGCTTGGGGGCAGATACGCAGTATTTT.

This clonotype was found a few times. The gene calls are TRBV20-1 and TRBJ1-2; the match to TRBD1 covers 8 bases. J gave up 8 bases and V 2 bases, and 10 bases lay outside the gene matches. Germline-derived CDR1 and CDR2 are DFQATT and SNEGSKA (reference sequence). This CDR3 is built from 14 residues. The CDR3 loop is CSARRIDRGRGYTF. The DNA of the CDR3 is TGCAGTGCTAGACGAATCGACAGGGGACGAGGCTACACCTTC.

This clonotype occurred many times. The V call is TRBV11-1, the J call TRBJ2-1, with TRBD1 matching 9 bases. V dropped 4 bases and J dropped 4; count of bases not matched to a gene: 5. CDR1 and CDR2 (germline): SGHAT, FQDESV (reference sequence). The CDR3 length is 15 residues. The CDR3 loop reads CASSSRQGVYNEQFF. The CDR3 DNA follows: TGTGCCAGCAGCTCCCGACAGGGGGTTTACAATGAGCAGTTCTTC.

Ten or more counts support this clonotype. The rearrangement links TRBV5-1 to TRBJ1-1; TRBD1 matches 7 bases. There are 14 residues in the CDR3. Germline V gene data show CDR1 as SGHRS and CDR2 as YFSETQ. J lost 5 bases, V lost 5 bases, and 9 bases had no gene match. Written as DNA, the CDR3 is TGCGCCAGCAGAACTCTCACAGGGGCTACTGAAGCTTTCTTT. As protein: CASRTLTGATEAFF.

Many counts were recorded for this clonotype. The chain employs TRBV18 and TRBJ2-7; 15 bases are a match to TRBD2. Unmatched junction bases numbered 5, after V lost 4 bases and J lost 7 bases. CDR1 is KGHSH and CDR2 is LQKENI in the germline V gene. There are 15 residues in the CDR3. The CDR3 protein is CASSRGLAGGLEQYF. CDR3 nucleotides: TGTGCCAGCTCACGCGGACTAGCGGGAGGGCTAGAGCAGTACTTC.

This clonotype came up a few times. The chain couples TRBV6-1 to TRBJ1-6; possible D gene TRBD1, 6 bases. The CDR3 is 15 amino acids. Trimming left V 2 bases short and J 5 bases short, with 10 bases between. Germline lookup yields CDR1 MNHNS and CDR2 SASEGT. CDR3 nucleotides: TGTGCCAGCAGTGAACCAGGGGTGGATAATTCACCCCTCCACTTT. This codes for CASSEPGVDNSPLHF.

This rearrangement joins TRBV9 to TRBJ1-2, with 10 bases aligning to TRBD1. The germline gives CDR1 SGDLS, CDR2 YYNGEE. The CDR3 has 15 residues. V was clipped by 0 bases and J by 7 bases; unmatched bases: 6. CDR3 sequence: CASSVVGQGISGYTF. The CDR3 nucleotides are TGTGCCAGCAGCGTAGTGGGACAGGGGATCTCTGGCTACACCTTC.

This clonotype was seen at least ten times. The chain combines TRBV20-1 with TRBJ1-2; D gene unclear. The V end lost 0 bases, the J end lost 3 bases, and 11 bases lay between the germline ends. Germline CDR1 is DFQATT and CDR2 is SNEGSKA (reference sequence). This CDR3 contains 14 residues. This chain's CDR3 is CSARDAGSYYGYTF. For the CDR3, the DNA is TGCAGTGCTAGAGATGCGGGGAGCTACTATGGCTACACCTTC.

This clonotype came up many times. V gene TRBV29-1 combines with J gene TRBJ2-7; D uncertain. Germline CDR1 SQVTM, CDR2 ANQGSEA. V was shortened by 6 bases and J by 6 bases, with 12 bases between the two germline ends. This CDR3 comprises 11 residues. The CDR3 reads CSVLEKAEQYF. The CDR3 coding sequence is TGCAGCGTCCTTGAGAAAGCCGAGCAGTACTTC.

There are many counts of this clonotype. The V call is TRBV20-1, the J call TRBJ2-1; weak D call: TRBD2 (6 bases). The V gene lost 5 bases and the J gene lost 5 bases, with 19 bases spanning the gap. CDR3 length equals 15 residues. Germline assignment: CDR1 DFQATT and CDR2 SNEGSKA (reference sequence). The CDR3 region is CSAGRRDSTDNEQFF. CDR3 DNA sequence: TGCAGTGCTGGCCGCCGGGACTCCACCGACAATGAGCAGTTCTTC.

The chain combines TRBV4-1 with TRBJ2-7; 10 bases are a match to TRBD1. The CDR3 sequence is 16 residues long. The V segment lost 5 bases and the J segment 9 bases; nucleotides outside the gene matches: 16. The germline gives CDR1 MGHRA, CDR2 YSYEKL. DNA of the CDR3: TGCGCCAGCAGCTCTCTTACCCGGGACAGGGGCCTTGTGCAGTACTTC. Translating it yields CASSSLTRDRGLVQYF.

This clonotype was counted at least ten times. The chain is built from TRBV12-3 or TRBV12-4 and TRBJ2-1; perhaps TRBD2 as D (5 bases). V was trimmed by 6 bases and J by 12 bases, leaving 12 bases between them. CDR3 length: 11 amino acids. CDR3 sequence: CASSRGVGQFF. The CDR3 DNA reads TGTGCCAGCAGCCGGGGTGTAGGGCAGTTCTTC.

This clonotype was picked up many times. CDR3: CASSFDYQNTGELFF. The CDR3 DNA reads as TGTGCCAGCAGTTTCGACTACCAGAACACCGGGGAGCTGTTTTTT. The rearrangement uses TRBV12-3 or TRBV12-4 and TRBJ2-2; D is perhaps TRBD2 (5 bases). V gave up 3 bases and J gave up 1 base, with 9 bases separating them. There are 15 residues in the CDR3.

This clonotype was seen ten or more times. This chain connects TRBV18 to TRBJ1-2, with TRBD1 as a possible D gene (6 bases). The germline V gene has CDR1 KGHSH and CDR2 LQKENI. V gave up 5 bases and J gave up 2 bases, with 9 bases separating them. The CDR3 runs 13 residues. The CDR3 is CASSSDRNYGYTF. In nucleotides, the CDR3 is TGTGCCAGCTCATCGGACAGAAACTATGGCTACACCTTC.

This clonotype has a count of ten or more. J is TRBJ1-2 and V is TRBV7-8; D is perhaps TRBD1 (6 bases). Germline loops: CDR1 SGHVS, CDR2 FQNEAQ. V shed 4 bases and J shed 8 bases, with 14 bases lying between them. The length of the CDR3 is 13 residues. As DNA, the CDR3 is TGTGCCAGCAGCTCGAGGGGGGTTAGCGGCTACACCTTC. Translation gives CASSSRGVSGYTF.

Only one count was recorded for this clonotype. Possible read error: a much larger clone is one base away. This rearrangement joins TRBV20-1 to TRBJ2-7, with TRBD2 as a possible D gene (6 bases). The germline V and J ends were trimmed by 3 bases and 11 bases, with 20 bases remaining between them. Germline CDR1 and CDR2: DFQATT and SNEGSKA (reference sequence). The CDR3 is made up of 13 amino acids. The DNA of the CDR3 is TGCAGTGCTAGTGATGTTTCGAGGGAGGCTGAGTACTTC. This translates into CSASDVSREAEYF.

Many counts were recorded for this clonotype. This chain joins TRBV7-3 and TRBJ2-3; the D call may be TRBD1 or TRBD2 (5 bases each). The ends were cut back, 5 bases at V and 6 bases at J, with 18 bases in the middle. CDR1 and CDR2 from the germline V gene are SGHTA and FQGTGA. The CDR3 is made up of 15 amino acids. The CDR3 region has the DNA TGTGCCAGCAGCCAGAAGTCGGGGCGGGTGGATACGCAGTATTTT. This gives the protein CASSQKSGRVDTQYF.

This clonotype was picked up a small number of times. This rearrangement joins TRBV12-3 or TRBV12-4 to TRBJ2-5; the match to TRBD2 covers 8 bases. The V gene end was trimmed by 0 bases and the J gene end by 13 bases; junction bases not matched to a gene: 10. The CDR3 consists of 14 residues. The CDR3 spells CASSLAYAGGPRYF. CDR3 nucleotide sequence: TGTGCCAGCAGTTTAGCTTACGCGGGGGGCCCCAGGTACTTC.

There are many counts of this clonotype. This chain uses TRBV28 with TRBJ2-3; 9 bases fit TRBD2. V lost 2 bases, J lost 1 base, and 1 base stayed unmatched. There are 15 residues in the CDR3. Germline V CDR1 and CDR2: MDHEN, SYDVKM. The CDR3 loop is CASSLLAGRTDTQYF. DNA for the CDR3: TGTGCCAGCAGTTTACTAGCGGGACGCACAGATACGCAGTATTTT.

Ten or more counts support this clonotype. The CDR3 DNA follows: TGTGCCAGCTCACCAAGGGAAGGGCCCCAGGGTCCGACCTACGAGCAGTACTTC. This sequence encodes CASSPREGPQGPTYEQYF. V and J are TRBV18 and TRBJ2-7; tentative D call: TRBD1 (5 bases). The V gene lost 2 bases and the J gene lost 2 bases, with 22 bases spanning the gap. CDR1 is KGHSH and CDR2 is LQKENI in the germline V gene. This CDR3 contains 18 residues.

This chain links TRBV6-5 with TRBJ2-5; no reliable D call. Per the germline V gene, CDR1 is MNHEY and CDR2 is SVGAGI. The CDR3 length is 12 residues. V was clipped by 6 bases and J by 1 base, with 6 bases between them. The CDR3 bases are TGTGCCAGCAGGAACCTCCAAGAGACCCAGTACTTC. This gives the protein CASRNLQETQYF.

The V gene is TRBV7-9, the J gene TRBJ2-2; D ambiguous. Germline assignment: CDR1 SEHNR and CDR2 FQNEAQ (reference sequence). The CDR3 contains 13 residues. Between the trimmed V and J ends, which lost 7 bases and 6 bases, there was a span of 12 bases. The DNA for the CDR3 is TGTGCCAGCACTAACAGCCGGGCCGGGGAGCTGTTTTTT. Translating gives CASTNSRAGELFF.